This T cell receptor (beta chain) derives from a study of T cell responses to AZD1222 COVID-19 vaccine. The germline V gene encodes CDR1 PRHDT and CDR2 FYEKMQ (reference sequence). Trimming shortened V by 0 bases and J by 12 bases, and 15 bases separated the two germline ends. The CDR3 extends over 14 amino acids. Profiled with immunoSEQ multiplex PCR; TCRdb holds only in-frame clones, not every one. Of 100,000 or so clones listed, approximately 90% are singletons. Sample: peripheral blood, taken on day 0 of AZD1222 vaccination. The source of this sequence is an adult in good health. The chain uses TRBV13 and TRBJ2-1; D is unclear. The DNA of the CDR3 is TGTGCCAGCAGCTTAGGCCGTGGCATGTCACGGCAGTTCTTC. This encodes CASSLGRGMSRQFF.